The 10 T cell receptor beta chains reported below all come from one sample, sequenced in a study of cytomegalovirus exposure and HLA in healthy donors (dated by TCRdb to about 2017). Library preparation used the immunoSEQ multiplex PCR assay. The multiplex PCR relied on a mix of 60 forward primers for TCR Vbeta segments and 13 reverse primers for TCR Jbeta segments. TCRdb obtained this table from immuneACCESS and retained in-frame rearrangements with V and J assigned. These tables miss some clones; where compared with another copy, unresolved V genes account for less than half of the shortfall, and the remainder is unexplained. Across this sample there are approximately 150,000 clones, with roughly 78% seen only once. Just under 6.5% of the sample is taken by the ten largest. The sequenced sample was PBMCs. Every receptor here comes from a man in his fifties in good health and CMV-seropositive.

A few counts support this clone. The chain is built from TRBV6-6 and TRBJ1-1; 10 bases fit TRBD1. V lost 5 bases to trimming and J lost 4 bases; unmatched junction nucleotides: 7. The CDR3 totals 15 residues. CDR1 MNHNY and CDR2 SVGAGI come from the germline V gene (reference sequence). The CDR3 sequence: CASSQPTGGFTEAFF. CDR3 in DNA: TGTGCCAGCAGTCAGCCGACAGGGGGCTTCACTGAAGCTTTCTTT.

The chain combines TRBV7-2 with TRBJ2-7, with 8 positions matching TRBD1. The CDR3 spans 13 residues. With V trimmed by 4 bases and J by 4 bases, 3 bases remained unmatched. Germline V gene lookup returns CDR1 SGHTA and CDR2 FQGNSA. In DNA, the CDR3 is TGTGCCAGCAGCTCACAGGGGGAATACGAGCAGTACTTC. As protein: CASSSQGEYEQYF.

The gene calls are TRBV18 and TRBJ2-5; the D gene is possibly TRBD1 (5 bases). V lost 3 bases to trimming and J lost 2 bases, with 7 bases between them. The germline V gene has CDR1 KGHSH and CDR2 LQKENI. The CDR3 sequence is 13 residues long. DNA for the CDR3: TGTGCCAGCTCACCCGACAGACAAGAGACCCAGTACTTC. Translation: CASSPDRQETQYF.

This clone was seen just once. J is TRBJ1-5 and V is TRBV14; 8 bases fit TRBD1. From germline, CDR1 is SGHDN and CDR2 FVKESK. The CDR3 is 22 residues long. After removal of 9 bases from V and 0 bases from J, the junction contained 28 bases not matched to a gene. This CDR3 is CASDIPGQARDLVGDSNQPQHF. The CDR3 DNA follows: TGTGCCAGTGATATACCGGGACAGGCTCGGGATTTAGTGGGGGATAGCAATCAGCCCCAGCATTTT.

This clone was observed a single time. The chain combines TRBV18 with TRBJ2-5; 14 nucleotides match TRBD2. Germline V gene data show CDR1 as KGHSH and CDR2 as LQKENI. The CDR3 extends over 16 amino acids. The trim removed 0 bases at V and 3 bases at J, leaving 0 bases unmatched. The CDR3 loop reads CASSPPGLAGEETQYF. The DNA for the CDR3 is TGTGCCAGCTCACCACCGGGACTAGCGGGAGAAGAGACCCAGTACTTC. The full variable domain, rest sourced from reference TRBV18 and TRBJ2-5, is NAGVMQNPRHLVRRRGQEARLRCSPMKGHSHVYWYRQLPEEGLKFMVYLQKENIIDESGMPKERFSAEFPKEGPSILRIQQVVRGDSAAYFCASSPPGLAGEETQYFGPGTRLLVL.

This rearrangement joins TRBV18 to TRBJ1-2; weak D call: TRBD1 (5 bases). The V end lost 3 bases, the J end lost 9 bases, and 14 bases lay between the germline ends. The CDR3 extends over 13 amino acids. Germline-derived CDR1 and CDR2 are KGHSH and LQKENI. CDR3 amino acids: CASSPDSGRSYTF. CDR3 sequence (DNA): TGTGCCAGCTCACCCGATTCAGGGCGGAGCTACACCTTC.

The chain combines TRBV5-4 with TRBJ2-7, with 13 bases that match TRBD2. Germline V gene lookup returns CDR1 SGHNT and CDR2 YYREEE (reference sequence). Trimming at V came to 4 bases and at J to 2 bases, leaving 3 bases not matched to a gene. This CDR3 is 15 amino acids long. The CDR3 coding sequence is TGTGCCAGCAGCGACGGACTAGCGGGAGCCTACGAGCAGTACTTC. Translating gives CASSDGLAGAYEQYF.

This chain joins TRBV25-1 and TRBJ2-7; TRBD1 matches at 7 bases. This CDR3 region has 14 residues. With V trimmed by 7 bases and J by 0 bases, 6 bases remained unmatched. Germline-derived CDR1 and CDR2 are MGHDK and SYGVNS. CDR3 loop: CASNPGTDSYEQYF. The CDR3 region has the DNA TGTGCCAGCAACCCCGGGACAGACTCCTACGAGCAGTACTTC.

This clone was found once. V usage is TRBV13 and J usage is TRBJ1-3; D uncertain. The V gene lost 1 base and the J gene lost 0 bases, with 4 bases spanning the gap. Per the germline V gene, CDR1 is PRHDT and CDR2 is FYEKMQ (reference sequence). The CDR3 totals 14 residues. CDR3 coding DNA: TGTGCCAGCAGCTTAGTCAGCTCTGGAAACACCATATATTTT. Translation gives CASSLVSSGNTIYF. The variable domain in full, completed from reference TRBV13 and TRBJ1-3, reads AAGVIQSPRHLIKEKRETATLKCYPIPRHDTVYWYQQGPGQDPQFLISFYEKMQSDKGSIPDRFSAQQFSDYHSELNMSSLELGDSALYFCASSLVSSGNTIYFGEGSWLTVV.

The chain carries TRBV4-2 and TRBJ2-1, with TRBD2 matching 9 bases. Germline CDR1 LGHNA, CDR2 YNFKEQ. The junction had 18 bases not matched to a gene; V was cut back by 0 bases and J by 12 bases. The CDR3 is 18 amino acids. The CDR3: CASSQELMSASGVHWQFF. The CDR3 DNA sequence: TGTGCCAGCAGCCAAGAATTAATGTCGGCTAGCGGGGTTCACTGGCAGTTCTTC.